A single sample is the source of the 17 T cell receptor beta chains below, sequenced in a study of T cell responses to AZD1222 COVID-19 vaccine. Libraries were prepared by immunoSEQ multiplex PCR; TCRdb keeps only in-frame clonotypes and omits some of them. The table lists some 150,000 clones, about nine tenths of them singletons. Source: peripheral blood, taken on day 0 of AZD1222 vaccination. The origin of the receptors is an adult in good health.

In nucleotides, the CDR3 is TGTGCCAGCAGCCAGCTGTTCTCTAGCGTCAGCAACAATGAGCAGTTCTTC. Encoded protein: CASSQLFSSVSNNEQFF. The V call is TRBV3-1 (or the pseudogene TRBV3-2), the J call TRBJ2-1, with a weak D call TRBD2 (6 bases). There are 17 residues in the CDR3. V was pared by 3 bases and J by 5 bases, with 20 bases between. Germline V gene lookup returns CDR1 LGHDT and CDR2 YNNKEL (reference sequence).

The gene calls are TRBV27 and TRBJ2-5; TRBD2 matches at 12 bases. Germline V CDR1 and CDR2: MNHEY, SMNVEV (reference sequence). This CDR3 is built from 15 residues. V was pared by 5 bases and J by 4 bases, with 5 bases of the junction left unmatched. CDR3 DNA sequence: TGTGCCAGCAGTCGACTAGCGGGAGTACTAGAGACCCAGTACTTC. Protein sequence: CASSRLAGVLETQYF.

CDR3 DNA sequence: TGCAGCGTTGACAACGGGGACGGGACTGAAGCTTTCTTT. Amino acid sequence: CSVDNGDGTEAFF. This chain uses TRBV29-1 with TRBJ1-1, with D tentatively TRBD1 (5 bases). Trimming removed 3 bases from V and 5 bases from J, with 13 bases in between. This CDR3 contains 13 residues. Germline V CDR1 and CDR2: SQVTM, ANQGSEA.

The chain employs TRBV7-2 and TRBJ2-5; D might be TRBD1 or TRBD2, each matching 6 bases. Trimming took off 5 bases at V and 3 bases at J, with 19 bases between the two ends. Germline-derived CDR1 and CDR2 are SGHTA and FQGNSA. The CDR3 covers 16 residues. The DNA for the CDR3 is TGTGCCAGCAGCCCTATCGTGACTAGGGGGAAAGAGACCCAGTACTTC. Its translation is CASSPIVTRGKETQYF.

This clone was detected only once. CDR3 amino acids: CASSQEREGINEQFF. DNA for the CDR3: TGTGCCAGCAGCCAAGAGCGGGAGGGGATCAATGAGCAGTTCTTC. The V call is TRBV3-1 (or the pseudogene TRBV3-2), the J call TRBJ2-1; the match to TRBD2 covers 9 bases. The CDR3 covers 15 residues. Germline V gene sequence: CDR1 LGHDT, CDR2 YNNKEL (reference sequence). The trim removed 0 bases at V and 6 bases at J, leaving 3 bases unmatched.

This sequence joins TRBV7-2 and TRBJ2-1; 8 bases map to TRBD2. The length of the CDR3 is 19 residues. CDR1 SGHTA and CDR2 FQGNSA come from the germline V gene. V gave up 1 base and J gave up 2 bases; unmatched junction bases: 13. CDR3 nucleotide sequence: TGTGCCAGCAGCTTAGTCGGTTATCGTGGGACTAGTGCCTACAATGAGCAGTTCTTC. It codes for CASSLVGYRGTSAYNEQFF.

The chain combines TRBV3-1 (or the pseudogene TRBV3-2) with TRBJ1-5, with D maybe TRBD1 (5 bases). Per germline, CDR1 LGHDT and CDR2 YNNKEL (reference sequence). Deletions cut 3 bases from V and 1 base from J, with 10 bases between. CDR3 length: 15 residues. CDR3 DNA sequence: TGTGCCAGCAGCCAGTCGGGGCCCAGCAATCAGCCCCAGCATTTT. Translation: CASSQSGPSNQPQHF.

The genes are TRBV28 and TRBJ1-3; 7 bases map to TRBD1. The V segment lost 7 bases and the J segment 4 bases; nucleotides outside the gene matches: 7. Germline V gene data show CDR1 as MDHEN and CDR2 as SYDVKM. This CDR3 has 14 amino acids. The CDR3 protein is CASIKTGTGNTIYF. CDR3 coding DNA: TGTGCCAGCATCAAGACAGGGACGGGAAACACCATATATTTT.

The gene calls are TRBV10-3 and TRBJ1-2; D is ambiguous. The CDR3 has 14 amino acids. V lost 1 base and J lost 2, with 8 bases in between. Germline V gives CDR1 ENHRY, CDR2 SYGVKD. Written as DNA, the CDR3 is TGTGCCATCAGTGAGTTACCGATGAACTATGGCTACACCTTC. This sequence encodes CAISELPMNYGYTF.

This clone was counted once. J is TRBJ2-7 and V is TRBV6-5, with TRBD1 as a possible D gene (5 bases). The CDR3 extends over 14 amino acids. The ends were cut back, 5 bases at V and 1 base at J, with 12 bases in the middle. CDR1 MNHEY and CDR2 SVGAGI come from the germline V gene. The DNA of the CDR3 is TGTGCCAGCAGTAACTGGGGCCGGTCCTACGAGCAGTACTTC. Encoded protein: CASSNWGRSYEQYF.

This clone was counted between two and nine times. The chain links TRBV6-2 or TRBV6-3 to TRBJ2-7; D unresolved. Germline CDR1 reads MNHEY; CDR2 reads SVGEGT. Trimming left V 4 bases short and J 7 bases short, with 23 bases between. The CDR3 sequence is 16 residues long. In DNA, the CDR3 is TGTGCCAGCAGTTCCCTAAGGATCGGTCCTATCCGGGAGCAGTACTTC. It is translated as CASSSLRIGPIREQYF.

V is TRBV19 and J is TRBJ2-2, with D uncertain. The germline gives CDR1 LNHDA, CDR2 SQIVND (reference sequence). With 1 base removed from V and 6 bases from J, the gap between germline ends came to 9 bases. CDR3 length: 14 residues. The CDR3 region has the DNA TGTGCCAGTAGTATAGCTCGGGTGGCCGGGGAGCTGTTTTTT. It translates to CASSIARVAGELFF.

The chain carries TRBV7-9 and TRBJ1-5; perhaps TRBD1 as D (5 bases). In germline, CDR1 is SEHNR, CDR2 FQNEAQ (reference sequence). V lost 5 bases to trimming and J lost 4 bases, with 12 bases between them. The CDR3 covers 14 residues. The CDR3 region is CASSRGLTNQPQHF. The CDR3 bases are TGTGCCAGCAGCCGGGGACTAACTAATCAGCCCCAGCATTTT.

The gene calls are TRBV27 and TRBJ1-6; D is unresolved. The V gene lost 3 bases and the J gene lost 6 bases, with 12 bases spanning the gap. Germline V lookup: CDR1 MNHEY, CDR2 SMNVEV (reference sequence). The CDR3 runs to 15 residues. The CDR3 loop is CASSLDRAPNSPLHF. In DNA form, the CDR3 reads TGTGCCAGCAGTTTGGATCGGGCCCCTAATTCACCCCTCCACTTT.

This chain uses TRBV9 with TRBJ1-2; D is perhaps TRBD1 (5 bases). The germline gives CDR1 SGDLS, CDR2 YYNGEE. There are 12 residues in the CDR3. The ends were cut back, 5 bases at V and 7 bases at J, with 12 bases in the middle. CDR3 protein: CASSPQGRGYTF. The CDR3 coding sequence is TGTGCCAGCAGTCCCCAGGGACGTGGCTACACCTTC.

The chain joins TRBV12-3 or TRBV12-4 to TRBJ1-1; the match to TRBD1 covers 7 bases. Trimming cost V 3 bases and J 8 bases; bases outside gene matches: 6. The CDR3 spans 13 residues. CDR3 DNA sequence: TGTGCCAGCAGTTTTTTGGGACAGCCGGAAGCTTTCTTT. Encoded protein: CASSFLGQPEAFF.

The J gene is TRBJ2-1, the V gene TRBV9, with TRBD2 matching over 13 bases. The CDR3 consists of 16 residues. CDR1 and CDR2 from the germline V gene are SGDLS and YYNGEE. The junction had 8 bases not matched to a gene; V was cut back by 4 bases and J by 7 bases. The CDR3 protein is CASSPQTSGRRNEQFF. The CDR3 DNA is TGTGCCAGCAGCCCCCAGACTAGCGGGAGGAGGAATGAGCAGTTCTTC.